This TCR beta chain was identified during a study of control samples from healthy donors and cancer patients. The table came from immunoSEQ multiplex PCR; TCRdb's copy has only in-frame clones and leaves some out. The sample records tens of thousands of clones, 65% to 85% being singletons. The J segment lost 2 bases and the V segment lost 5 bases, leaving 8 bases of the junction unmatched. Per the germline V gene, CDR1 is SGHTA and CDR2 is FQGNSA. This CDR3 region has 16 residues. The sample comprised blood. The V gene is TRBV7-2, the J gene TRBJ2-1; 8 positions agree with TRBD2. The clonotype was recovered from a man in his sixties in good health. The CDR3 region has the DNA TGTGCCAGCAGCCCTGGAGCGGGAGTTACCTACAATGAGCAGTTCTTC. Amino acid sequence: CASSPGAGVTYNEQFF.